These T cell receptor beta chains were read from a single sample in a study of siplizumab effects on memory and regulatory T cells. Libraries were prepared by immunoSEQ multiplex PCR; TCRdb keeps only in-frame clonotypes and omits some of them. The data contain roughly 93,000 clones, 85% to 95% of them singletons. The sequenced material came from non-Treg CD4+ T cells sorted from blood. These receptors were obtained from a human donor in good health. Each CDR3 is given with its conserved first and last residue. The D gene is left open where the match is weak. Not every row has a clone size; where given, it reads once, few, many or a size class.

clone size,J gene,V gene,D gene,CDR3 protein,CDR3 DNA
NA,TRBJ2-5,TRBV5-4,NA,CASSLYRDQETQYF,TGTGCCAGCAGCTTGTACAGGGACCAAGAGACCCAGTACTTC
NA,TRBJ2-3,TRBV11-3,NA,CASSRSTGRTDTQYF,TGTGCCAGCAGCAGGTCGACAGGACGCACAGATACGCAGTATTTT
NA,TRBJ2-1,TRBV6-5,NA,CASSPYRSSYNEQFF,TGTGCCAGCAGTCCCTATCGAAGCTCCTACAATGAGCAGTTCTTC
once,TRBJ2-5,TRBV28,NA,CASSAASETQYF,TGTGCCAGCAGCGCAGCCAGTGAGACCCAGTACTTC
once,TRBJ2-7,TRBV6-5,TRBD1,CASGRDRNYEQYF,TGTGCCAGCGGCCGGGACAGGAATTACGAGCAGTACTTC
NA,TRBJ1-1,TRBV6-6,NA,CASKREVMATEAFF,TGTGCCAGCAAACGTGAGGTTATGGCGACTGAAGCTTTCTTT
NA,TRBJ1-2,TRBV28,NA,CASSLGAYGYTF,TGTGCCAGCAGTTTGGGTGCCTATGGCTACACCTTC
NA,TRBJ2-3,TRBV6-1,TRBD2,CASSGLAGNTDTQYF,TGTGCCAGCAGTGGACTAGCGGGAAACACAGATACGCAGTATTTT
NA,TRBJ1-6,TRBV5-6,NA,CASSPGAFSYNSPLHF,TGTGCCAGCAGCCCAGGAGCCTTCTCCTATAATTCACCCCTCCACTTT
NA,TRBJ2-1,TRBV19,TRBD2,CASSLSGSRTYNEQFF,TGTGCCAGTAGCCTTAGCGGGAGTAGAACCTACAATGAGCAGTTCTTC
NA,TRBJ1-4,TRBV10-2,NA,CASSVGRLEKLFF,TGCGCCAGCAGTGTTGGCCGGCTTGAAAAACTGTTTTTT
NA,TRBJ2-1,TRBV19,TRBD2,CASSKLAGYNEQFF,TGTGCCAGTAGTAAACTAGCGGGGTACAATGAGCAGTTCTTC
NA,TRBJ1-2,TRBV25-1,NA,CASSEYSGVEYGYTF,TGTGCCAGCAGTGAATACAGCGGGGTGGAATATGGCTACACCTTC
NA,TRBJ1-2,TRBV21-1,NA,CASPKERVEYGYTF,TGTGCCAGCCCCAAGGAGAGGGTTGAGTATGGCTACACCTTC
NA,TRBJ2-5,TRBV20-1,NA,CSATVSETQYF,TGCAGTGCTACAGTGTCGGAGACCCAGTACTTC
few,TRBJ2-7,TRBV10-1,TRBD1,CASSGTTGREQYF,TGCGCCAGCAGTGGTACGACAGGGCGCGAGCAGTACTTC
once,TRBJ2-3,TRBV5-1,TRBD1,CASSYPDRGDTQYF,TGCGCCAGCAGCTACCCGGACAGGGGGGATACGCAGTATTTT
NA,TRBJ2-5,TRBV5-5,TRBD2,CASSLTASGLTPQYF,TGTGCCAGCAGCTTAACGGCTAGCGGGCTCACTCCCCAGTACTTC
NA,TRBJ2-1,TRBV2,NA,CASSEVSAGVSEQFF,TGTGCCAGCAGTGAAGTGTCGGCGGGCGTCTCTGAGCAGTTCTTC
NA,TRBJ2-7,TRBV5-5,TRBD2,CASSKGSGTSGYEQYF,TGTGCCAGCAGCAAAGGGAGCGGGACTAGCGGGTACGAGCAGTACTTC
NA,TRBJ1-2,TRBV18,NA,CASSPGPEPLYGYTF,TGTGCCAGCTCACCAGGGCCGGAACCCCTTTATGGCTACACCTTC
NA,TRBJ1-2,TRBV30,NA,CAWSADEIYGYTF,TGTGCCTGGAGTGCCGACGAAATCTATGGCTACACCTTC
NA,TRBJ2-7,TRBV20-1,NA,CSARDYEQYF,TGCAGTGCTAGAGACTACGAGCAGTACTTC
NA,TRBJ1-3,TRBV29-1,NA,CSVWAPGNTIYF,TGCAGCGTCTGGGCACCTGGAAACACCATATATTTT
NA,TRBJ1-1,TRBV18,NA,CASSPPDRSSTEAFF,TGTGCCAGCTCACCTCCGGACAGATCTAGCACTGAAGCTTTCTTT
NA,TRBJ2-7,TRBV2,NA,CASSDQTGSMAYEQYF,TGTGCCAGCAGTGACCAGACAGGCTCAATGGCCTACGAGCAGTACTTC
NA,TRBJ2-3,TRBV2,NA,CASDSTITDTQYF,TGTGCCAGCGACAGTACTATTACAGATACGCAGTATTTT
NA,TRBJ2-2,TRBV19,NA,CASSIAETTGELFF,TGTGCCAGTAGTATAGCCGAGACCACCGGGGAGCTGTTTTTT
NA,TRBJ2-5,TRBV7-9,NA,CASTPTRPETQYF,TGTGCCAGCACACCTACCCGTCCGGAGACCCAGTACTTC
NA,TRBJ2-1,TRBV18,NA,CASSTRGGDHYNEQFF,TGTGCCAGCTCCACGAGAGGCGGAGACCACTACAATGAGCAGTTCTTC
NA,TRBJ2-2,TRBV2,NA,CASRGTGELFF,TGTGCCAGCAGGGGCACCGGGGAGCTGTTTTTT
NA,TRBJ2-7,TRBV5-4,TRBD2,CASSRAGGGAYEQYF,TGTGCCAGCAGCCGGGCCGGCGGGGGGGCTTACGAGCAGTACTTC
NA,TRBJ2-1,TRBV10-3,TRBD2,CAISESRTSGRADDEQFF,TGTGCCATCAGTGAGTCGAGGACTAGCGGGAGGGCAGACGATGAGCAGTTCTTC